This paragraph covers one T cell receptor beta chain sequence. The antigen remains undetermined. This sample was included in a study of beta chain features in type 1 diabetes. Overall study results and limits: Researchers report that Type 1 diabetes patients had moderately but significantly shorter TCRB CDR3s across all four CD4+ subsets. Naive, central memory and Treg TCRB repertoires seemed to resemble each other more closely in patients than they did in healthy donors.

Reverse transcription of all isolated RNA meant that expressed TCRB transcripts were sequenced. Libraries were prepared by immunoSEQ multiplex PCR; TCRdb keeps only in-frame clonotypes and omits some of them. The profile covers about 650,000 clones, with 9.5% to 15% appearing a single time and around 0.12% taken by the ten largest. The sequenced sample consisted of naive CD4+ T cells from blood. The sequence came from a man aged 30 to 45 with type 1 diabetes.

The CDR3 spells CARALDRAHNEQFF. The CDR3 bases are TGTGCTCGAGCATTGGACAGGGCCCACAATGAGCAGTTCTTC. V and J are TRBV2 and TRBJ2-1; 8 bases are a match to TRBD1. Germline V CDR1 and CDR2: SNHLY, FYNNEI. The CDR3 covers 14 residues. The full variable domain, in which reference TRBV2 and TRBJ2-1 provide the parts outside the CDR3, is EPEVTQTPSHQVTQMGQEVILRCVPISNHLYFYWYRQILGQKVEFLVSFYNNEISEKSEIFDDQFSVERPDGSNFTLKIRSTKLEDSAMYFCARALDRAHNEQFFGPGTRLTVL.